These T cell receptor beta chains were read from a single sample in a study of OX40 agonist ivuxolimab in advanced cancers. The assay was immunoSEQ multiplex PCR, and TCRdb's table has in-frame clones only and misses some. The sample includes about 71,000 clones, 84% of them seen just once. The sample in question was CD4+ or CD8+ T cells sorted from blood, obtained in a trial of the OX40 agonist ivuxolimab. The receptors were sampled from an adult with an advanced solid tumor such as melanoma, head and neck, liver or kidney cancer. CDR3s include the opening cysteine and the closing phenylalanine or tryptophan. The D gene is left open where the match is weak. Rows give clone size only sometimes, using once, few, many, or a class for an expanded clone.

CDR3 protein: CSASLGVGYTF
CDR3 DNA: TGCAGTGCTAGTCTCGGGGTGGGCTACACCTTC
CDR3 length: 11
D gene: NA
V gene: TRBV20-1
clone size: once
J gene: TRBJ1-2

CDR3 protein: CASSLQGAPDGETQYF
CDR3 DNA: TGCGCCAGCAGCTTACAGGGGGCGCCGGATGGTGAGACCCAGTACTTC
CDR3 length: 16
D gene: TRBD1
V gene: TRBV5-1
clone size: once
J gene: TRBJ2-5

CDR3 protein: CASSSDRGTEAFF
CDR3 DNA: TGTGCCAGCTCATCGGACAGGGGTACTGAAGCTTTCTTT
CDR3 length: 13
D gene: TRBD1
V gene: TRBV18
clone size: NA
J gene: TRBJ1-1

CDR3 protein: CASSDSVTGSGYTF
CDR3 DNA: TGTGCCAGCAGTGATTCTGTGACAGGCTCTGGCTACACCTTC
CDR3 length: 14
D gene: NA
V gene: TRBV2
clone size: NA
J gene: TRBJ1-2

CDR3 protein: CASSFADRMNTEAFF
CDR3 DNA: TGCGCCAGCAGCTTCGCCGACAGAATGAACACTGAAGCTTTCTTT
CDR3 length: 15
D gene: NA
V gene: TRBV5-1
clone size: NA
J gene: TRBJ1-1

CDR3 protein: CASSIGWEQFF
CDR3 DNA: TGTGCCAGTAGTATCGGCTGGGAGCAGTTCTTC
CDR3 length: 11
D gene: NA
V gene: TRBV19
clone size: NA
J gene: TRBJ2-1

CDR3 protein: CAWSRQRQETQYF
CDR3 DNA: TGTGCCTGGAGTAGACAGCGCCAAGAGACCCAGTACTTC
CDR3 length: 13
D gene: NA
V gene: TRBV30
clone size: NA
J gene: TRBJ2-5

CDR3 protein: CASSFRAGDTEAFF
CDR3 DNA: TGTGCCAGCAGCTTCCGAGCCGGGGACACTGAAGCTTTCTTT
CDR3 length: 14
D gene: NA
V gene: TRBV7-9
clone size: NA
J gene: TRBJ1-1

CDR3 protein: CASSPRLVETQYF
CDR3 DNA: TGTGCCAGCTCACCTCGACTAGTGGAGACCCAGTACTTC
CDR3 length: 13
D gene: NA
V gene: TRBV18
clone size: NA
J gene: TRBJ2-5

CDR3 protein: CASSLLSGGRETQYF
CDR3 DNA: TGTGCCAGCAGCTTGCTCTCAGGGGGTCGAGAGACCCAGTACTTC
CDR3 length: 15
D gene: TRBD1
V gene: TRBV7-9
clone size: NA
J gene: TRBJ2-5

CDR3 protein: CASSPRGTGAEAFF
CDR3 DNA: TGTGCCAGCAGCCCAAGGGGGACCGGTGCTGAAGCTTTCTTT
CDR3 length: 14
D gene: NA
V gene: TRBV5-8
clone size: once
J gene: TRBJ1-1

CDR3 protein: CASSSGQNYGYTF
CDR3 DNA: TGTGCCAGCAGCTCCGGACAGAACTATGGCTACACCTTC
CDR3 length: 13
D gene: NA
V gene: TRBV7-9
clone size: NA
J gene: TRBJ1-2

CDR3 protein: CASSGNRKGEAFF
CDR3 DNA: TGCGCCAGCAGTGGTAACAGAAAAGGTGAAGCTTTCTTT
CDR3 length: 13
D gene: NA
V gene: TRBV10-1
clone size: NA
J gene: TRBJ1-1

CDR3 protein: CASSLKGNSRPQHF
CDR3 DNA: TGTGCCAGCAGTCTAAAAGGGAATTCCAGGCCCCAGCATTTT
CDR3 length: 14
D gene: NA
V gene: TRBV28
clone size: NA
J gene: TRBJ1-5

CDR3 protein: CAWSVSWNYGYTF
CDR3 DNA: TGTGCCTGGAGTGTTTCGTGGAACTATGGCTACACCTTC
CDR3 length: 13
D gene: NA
V gene: TRBV30
clone size: few
J gene: TRBJ1-2

CDR3 protein: CASSRGARTEAFF
CDR3 DNA: TGTGCCAGTAGTAGGGGGGCGCGGACTGAAGCTTTCTTT
CDR3 length: 13
D gene: NA
V gene: TRBV19
clone size: NA
J gene: TRBJ1-1

CDR3 protein: CASSLMSVVLTGELFF
CDR3 DNA: TGTGCCAGCAGCTTAATGTCCGTAGTTTTGACCGGGGAGCTGTTTTTT
CDR3 length: 16
D gene: NA
V gene: TRBV7-2
clone size: NA
J gene: TRBJ2-2

CDR3 protein: CASSIRNLKLEAFF
CDR3 DNA: TGTGCCAGTAGTATTCGCAATTTGAAACTTGAAGCTTTCTTT
CDR3 length: 14
D gene: NA
V gene: TRBV19
clone size: NA
J gene: TRBJ1-1

CDR3 protein: CASSLVGTSGYNEQFF
CDR3 DNA: TGTGCCAGCAGCTTAGTAGGGACTAGCGGTTACAATGAGCAGTTCTTC
CDR3 length: 16
D gene: TRBD2
V gene: TRBV7-6
clone size: NA
J gene: TRBJ2-1

CDR3 protein: CASSITRGYGYTF
CDR3 DNA: TGTGCCAGTAGTATAACCCGGGGCTATGGCTACACCTTC
CDR3 length: 13
D gene: NA
V gene: TRBV19
clone size: NA
J gene: TRBJ1-2

CDR3 protein: CASSLAGGEAGANVLTF
CDR3 DNA: TGTGCCAGCAGCTTAGCGGGTGGAGAGGCTGGGGCCAACGTCCTGACTTTC
CDR3 length: 17
D gene: NA
V gene: TRBV7-2
clone size: NA
J gene: TRBJ2-6

CDR3 protein: CASSLGLEGTQYF
CDR3 DNA: TGTGCCAGCAGCTTGGGACTAGAAGGTACGCAGTATTTT
CDR3 length: 13
D gene: NA
V gene: TRBV5-6
clone size: NA
J gene: TRBJ2-3